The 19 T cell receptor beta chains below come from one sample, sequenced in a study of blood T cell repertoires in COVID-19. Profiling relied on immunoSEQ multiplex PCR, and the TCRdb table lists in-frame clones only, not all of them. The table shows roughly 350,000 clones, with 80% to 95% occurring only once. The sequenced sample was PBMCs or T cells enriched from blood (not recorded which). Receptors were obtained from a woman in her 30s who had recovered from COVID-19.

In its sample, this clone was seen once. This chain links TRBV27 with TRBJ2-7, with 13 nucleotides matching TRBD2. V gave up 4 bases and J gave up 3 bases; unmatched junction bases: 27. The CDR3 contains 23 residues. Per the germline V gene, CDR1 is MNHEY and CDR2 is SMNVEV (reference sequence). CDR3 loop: CASSSASQTSGRARGLGGYEQYF. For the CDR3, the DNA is TGTGCCAGCAGTTCCGCATCTCAAACTAGCGGGAGGGCCCGGGGTTTAGGAGGCTACGAGCAGTACTTC.

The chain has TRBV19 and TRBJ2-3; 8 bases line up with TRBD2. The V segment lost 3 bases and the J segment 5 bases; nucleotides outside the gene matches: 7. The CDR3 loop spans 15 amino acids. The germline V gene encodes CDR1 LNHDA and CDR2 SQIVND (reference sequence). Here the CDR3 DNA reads TGTGCCAGTAGTATGCGGGCCGCGGGGGGAGATACGCAGTATTTT. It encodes CASSMRAAGGDTQYF.

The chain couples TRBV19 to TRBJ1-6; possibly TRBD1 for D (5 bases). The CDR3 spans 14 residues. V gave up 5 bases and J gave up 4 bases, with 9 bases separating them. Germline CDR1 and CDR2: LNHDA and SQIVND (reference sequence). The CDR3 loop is CASSPRQYNSPLHF. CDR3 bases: TGTGCCAGTAGTCCGAGACAGTATAATTCACCCCTCCACTTT.

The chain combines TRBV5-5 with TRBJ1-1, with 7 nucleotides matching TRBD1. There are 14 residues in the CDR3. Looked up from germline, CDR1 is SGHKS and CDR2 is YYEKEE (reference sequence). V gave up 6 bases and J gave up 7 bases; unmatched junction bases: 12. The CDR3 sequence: CASTPLEGANEAFF. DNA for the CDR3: TGTGCCAGCACCCCGTTGGAGGGGGCGAATGAAGCTTTCTTT.

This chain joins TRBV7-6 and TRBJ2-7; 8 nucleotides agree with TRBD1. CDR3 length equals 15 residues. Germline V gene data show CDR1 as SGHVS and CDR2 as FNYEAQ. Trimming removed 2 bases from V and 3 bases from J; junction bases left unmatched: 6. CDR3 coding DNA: TGTGCCAGCAGCTTACTCGGACAGGGTAACTACGAGCAGTACTTC. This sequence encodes CASSLLGQGNYEQYF.

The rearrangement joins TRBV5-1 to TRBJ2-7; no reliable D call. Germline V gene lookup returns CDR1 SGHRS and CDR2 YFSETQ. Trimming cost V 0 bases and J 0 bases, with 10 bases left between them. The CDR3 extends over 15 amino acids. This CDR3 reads CASSLAGHISYEQYF. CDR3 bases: TGCGCCAGCAGCTTGGCAGGCCACATCTCCTACGAGCAGTACTTC. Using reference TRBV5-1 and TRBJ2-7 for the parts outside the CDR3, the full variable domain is KAGVTQTPRYLIKTRGQQVTLSCSPISGHRSVSWYQQTPGQGLQFLFEYFSETQRNKGNFPGRFSGRQFSNSRSEMNVSTLELGDSALYLCASSLAGHISYEQYFGPGTRLTVT.

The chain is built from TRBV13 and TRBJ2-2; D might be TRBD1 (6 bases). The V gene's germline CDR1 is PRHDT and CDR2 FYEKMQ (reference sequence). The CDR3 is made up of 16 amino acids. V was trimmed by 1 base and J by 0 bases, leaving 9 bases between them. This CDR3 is CASSLAPGANTGELFF. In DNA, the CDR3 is TGTGCCAGCAGCTTAGCCCCAGGGGCGAACACCGGGGAGCTGTTTTTT.

The CDR3 nucleotides are TGTGCCAGCAGTCCCCCGAGACTAGCCTCCTACGAGCAGTACTTC. It yields the protein CASSPPRLASYEQYF. The V and J genes are TRBV28 and TRBJ2-7; TRBD2 matches at 7 bases. The CDR3 is made up of 15 amino acids. Trimming at V came to 5 bases and at J to 0 bases, leaving 7 bases not matched to a gene. Germline CDR1 reads MDHEN; CDR2 reads SYDVKM.

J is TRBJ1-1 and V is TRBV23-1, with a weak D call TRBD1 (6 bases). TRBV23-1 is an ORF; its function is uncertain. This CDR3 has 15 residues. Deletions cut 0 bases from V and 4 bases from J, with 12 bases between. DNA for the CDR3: TGCGCCAGCAGTCAATCATCGGGGGGGCCCACTGAAGCTTTCTTT. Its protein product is CASSQSSGGPTEAFF.

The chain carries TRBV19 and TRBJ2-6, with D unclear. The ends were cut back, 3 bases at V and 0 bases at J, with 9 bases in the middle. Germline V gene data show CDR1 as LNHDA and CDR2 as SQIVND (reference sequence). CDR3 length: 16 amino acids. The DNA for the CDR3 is TGTGCCAGTAGTATCGGGTCAGTCTCTGGGGCCAACGTCCTGACTTTC. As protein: CASSIGSVSGANVLTF.

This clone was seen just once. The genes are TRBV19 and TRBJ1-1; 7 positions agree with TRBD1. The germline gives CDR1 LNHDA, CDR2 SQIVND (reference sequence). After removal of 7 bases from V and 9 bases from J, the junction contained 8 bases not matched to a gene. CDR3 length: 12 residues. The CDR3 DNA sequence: TGTGCCAGTATCCCCCCAGGGGGGAAAGCTTTCTTT. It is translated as CASIPPGGKAFF.

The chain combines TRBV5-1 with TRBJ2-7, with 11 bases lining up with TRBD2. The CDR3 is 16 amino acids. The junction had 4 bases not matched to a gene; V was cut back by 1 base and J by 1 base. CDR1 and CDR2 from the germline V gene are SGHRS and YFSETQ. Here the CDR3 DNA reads TGCGCCAGCAGCTTGCTAGCGGGAGGTGGGTCCTACGAGCAGTACTTC. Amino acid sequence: CASSLLAGGGSYEQYF.

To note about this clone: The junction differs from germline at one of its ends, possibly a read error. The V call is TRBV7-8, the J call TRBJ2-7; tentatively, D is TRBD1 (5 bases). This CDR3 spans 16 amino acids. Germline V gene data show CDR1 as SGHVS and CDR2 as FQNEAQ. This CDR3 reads CASSLGAIVTSTSMYF. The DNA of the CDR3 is TGTGCCAGCAGTTTAGGGGCGATTGTCACGTCTACGAGCATGTACTTC. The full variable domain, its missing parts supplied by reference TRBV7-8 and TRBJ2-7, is GAGVSQSPRYKVAKRGQDVALRCDPISGHVSLFWYQQALGQGPEFLTYFQNEAQLDKSGLPSDRFFAERPEGSVSTLKIQRTQQEDSAVYLCASSLGAIVTSTSMYFGPGTRLTVT.

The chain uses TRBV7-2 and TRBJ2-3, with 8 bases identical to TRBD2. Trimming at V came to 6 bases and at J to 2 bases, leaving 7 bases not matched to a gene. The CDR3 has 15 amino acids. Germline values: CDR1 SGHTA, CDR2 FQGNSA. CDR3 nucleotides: TGTGCCAGCAGGGAGCGGGGGCTAGACACAGATACGCAGTATTTT. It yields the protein CASRERGLDTDTQYF.

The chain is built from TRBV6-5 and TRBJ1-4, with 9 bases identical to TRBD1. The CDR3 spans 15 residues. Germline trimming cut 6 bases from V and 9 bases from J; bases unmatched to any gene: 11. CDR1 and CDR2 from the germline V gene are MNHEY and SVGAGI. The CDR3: CASRFWTGENQKLFF. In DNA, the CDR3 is TGTGCCAGCAGGTTTTGGACAGGGGAGAATCAAAAACTGTTTTTT.

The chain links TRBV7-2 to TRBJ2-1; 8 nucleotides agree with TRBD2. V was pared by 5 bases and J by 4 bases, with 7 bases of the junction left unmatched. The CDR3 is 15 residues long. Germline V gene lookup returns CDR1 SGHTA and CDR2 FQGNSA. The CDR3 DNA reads TGTGCCAGCAGCCCGAGCGGGAGTGGTTACAATGAGCAGTTCTTC. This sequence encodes CASSPSGSGYNEQFF.

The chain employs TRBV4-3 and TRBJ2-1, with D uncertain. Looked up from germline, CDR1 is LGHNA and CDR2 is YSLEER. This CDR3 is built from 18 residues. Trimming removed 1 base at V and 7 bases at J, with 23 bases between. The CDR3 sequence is CASSQGASGKPYFNEQFF. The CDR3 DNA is TGCGCCAGCAGCCAAGGTGCATCAGGAAAACCCTATTTTAATGAGCAGTTCTTC.

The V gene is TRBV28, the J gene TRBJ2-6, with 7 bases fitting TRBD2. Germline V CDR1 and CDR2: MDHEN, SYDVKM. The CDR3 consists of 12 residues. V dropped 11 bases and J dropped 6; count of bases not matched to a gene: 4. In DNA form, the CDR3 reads TGTGCCGCCCGGGGGGTGGCCAACGTCCTGACTTTC. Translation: CAARGVANVLTF.

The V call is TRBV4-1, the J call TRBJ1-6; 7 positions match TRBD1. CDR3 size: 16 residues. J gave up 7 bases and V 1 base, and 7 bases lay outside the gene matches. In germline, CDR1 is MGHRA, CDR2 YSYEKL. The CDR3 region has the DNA TGCGCCAGCAGCCAAGTAGTAGGGGGCTTGAATTCACCCCTCCACTTT. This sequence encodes CASSQVVGGLNSPLHF.